This is a list of T cell receptor beta chains from one sample in a study of blood T cells in healthy people across ages. TCRdb independently ran MiXCR on the 5' RACE reads; one entry per CDR3 protein. The table includes some 860,000 distinct CDR3 sequences, roughly three fifths detected once. The sequencing sample was made of blood. The receptors here all came from a man aged 35 to 55 in good health. The CDR3 runs from the conserved cysteine through the conserved F or W. Each record gives: D gene, V gene, J gene, clone size, CDR3 protein, CDR3 DNA. A D gene is named only where the DNA matches it firmly. Clone size appears in some rows only: once, few, many, or a class for an expanded clone.

d_gene: TRBD1
v_gene: TRBV2
j_gene: TRBJ1-5
abundance: few
CDR3aa: CASTGPGGGEGQPQHF
CDR3nt: TGTGCCAGCACTGGGCCTGGAGGGGGCGAAGGTCAGCCCCAGCATTTT

d_gene: TRBD1
v_gene: TRBV7-2
j_gene: TRBJ1-2
abundance: .
CDR3aa: CASSSPQGALNGYTF
CDR3nt: TGTGCCAGCAGCTCTCCCCAGGGGGCCTTGAATGGCTACACCTTC

d_gene: .
v_gene: TRBV5-1
j_gene: TRBJ1-4
abundance: once
CDR3aa: CASRLESGAVNEKLFF
CDR3nt: TGCGCCAGCAGGCTCGAATCAGGGGCGGTCAATGAAAAACTGTTTTTT

d_gene: .
v_gene: TRBV4-1
j_gene: TRBJ1-1
abundance: .
CDR3aa: CASSQGDMNTEAFF
CDR3nt: TGCGCCAGCAGCCAAGGGGACATGAACACTGAAGCTTTCTTT

d_gene: TRBD1
v_gene: TRBV2
j_gene: TRBJ2-7
abundance: .
CDR3aa: CASSKRTGSFREQYF
CDR3nt: TGTGCCAGCAGTAAACGGACAGGGAGCTTTCGCGAGCAGTACTTC

d_gene: TRBD1
v_gene: TRBV12-3/TRBV12-4
j_gene: TRBJ2-7
abundance: few
CDR3aa: CASSLTGGDEQYF
CDR3nt: TGTGCCAGCAGTCTGACAGGGGGCGACGAGCAGTACTTC

d_gene: TRBD2
v_gene: TRBV5-6
j_gene: TRBJ2-7
abundance: .
CDR3aa: CASSALAGGPGYEQYF
CDR3nt: TGTGCCAGCAGCGCGCTAGCGGGAGGGCCGGGCTACGAGCAGTACTTC

d_gene: TRBD2
v_gene: TRBV7-2
j_gene: TRBJ2-1
abundance: .
CDR3aa: CASSPTSGNREEQFF
CDR3nt: TGTGCCAGCAGCCCTACTAGCGGGAATCGGGAGGAGCAGTTCTTC

d_gene: .
v_gene: TRBV21-1
j_gene: TRBJ2-3
abundance: .
CDR3aa: CASSRGGPPDTQYF
CDR3nt: TGTGCCAGCAGCAGAGGCGGACCCCCGGATACGCAGTATTTT

d_gene: .
v_gene: TRBV4-2
j_gene: TRBJ2-1
abundance: .
CDR3aa: CASSRTDSPSYNEQFF
CDR3nt: TGTGCCAGCAGCCGGACCGACAGCCCCTCCTACAATGAGCAGTTCTTC

d_gene: .
v_gene: TRBV27
j_gene: TRBJ2-7
abundance: few
CDR3aa: CASRYYEQYF
CDR3nt: TGTGCCAGCAGGTACTACGAGCAGTACTTC

d_gene: .
v_gene: TRBV11-2
j_gene: TRBJ2-3
abundance: once
CDR3aa: CASGSGGVMDTQYF
CDR3nt: TGTGCCAGCGGCTCTGGTGGTGTGATGGATACGCAGTATTTT

d_gene: TRBD2
v_gene: TRBV5-1
j_gene: TRBJ2-5
abundance: .
CDR3aa: CASSWRLAGGEETQYF
CDR3nt: TGCGCCAGCAGCTGGCGACTAGCGGGGGGAGAAGAGACCCAGTACTTC

d_gene: TRBD1
v_gene: TRBV20-1
j_gene: TRBJ2-3
abundance: once
CDR3aa: CSAGTASTDTQYF
CDR3nt: TGCAGTGCCGGGACAGCAAGCACAGATACGCAGTATTTT

d_gene: TRBD1
v_gene: TRBV28
j_gene: TRBJ2-7
abundance: .
CDR3aa: CASSSPRFPGQWVYEQYF
CDR3nt: TGTGCCAGCAGTTCCCCCCGATTCCCGGGACAGTGGGTCTACGAGCAGTACTTC

d_gene: .
v_gene: TRBV6-5
j_gene: TRBJ1-2
abundance: .
CDR3aa: CASRPAGLRNGYTF
CDR3nt: TGTGCCAGCAGACCGGCAGGACTACGAAATGGCTACACCTTC

d_gene: .
v_gene: TRBV27
j_gene: TRBJ2-3
abundance: .
CDR3aa: CASSLSLVTDTQYF
CDR3nt: TGTGCCAGCAGTTTATCACTAGTCACAGATACGCAGTATTTT

d_gene: .
v_gene: TRBV20-1
j_gene: TRBJ2-5
abundance: .
CDR3aa: CSATSGGNQETQYF
CDR3nt: TGCAGTGCTACGAGCGGAGGTAACCAAGAGACCCAGTACTTC

d_gene: TRBD2
v_gene: TRBV2
j_gene: TRBJ2-3
abundance: .
CDR3aa: CASKAGLASDTQYF
CDR3nt: TGTGCCAGCAAGGCGGGACTAGCGTCAGATACGCAGTATTTT

d_gene: TRBD1
v_gene: TRBV4-1
j_gene: TRBJ2-7
abundance: .
CDR3aa: CASSRDRSGYEQYF
CDR3nt: TGCGCCAGCAGCCGGGACAGATCGGGATACGAGCAGTACTTC

d_gene: .
v_gene: TRBV13
j_gene: TRBJ2-5
abundance: .
CDR3aa: CASSLKTGTSQETQYF
CDR3nt: TGTGCCAGCAGCTTAAAGACCGGGACATCCCAAGAGACCCAGTACTTC

d_gene: .
v_gene: TRBV9
j_gene: TRBJ2-3
abundance: few
CDR3aa: CASSVKAADTQYF
CDR3nt: TGTGCCAGCAGCGTAAAGGCCGCCGATACGCAGTATTTT

d_gene: TRBD1
v_gene: TRBV20-1
j_gene: TRBJ2-7
abundance: few
CDR3aa: CSAVTGQGKYEQYF
CDR3nt: TGCAGTGCTGTAACGGGACAGGGAAAATACGAGCAGTACTTC

d_gene: .
v_gene: TRBV29-1
j_gene: TRBJ2-1
abundance: few
CDR3aa: CSVEEAGGGYEQFF
CDR3nt: TGCAGCGTTGAAGAAGCAGGGGGAGGCTATGAGCAGTTCTTC

d_gene: .
v_gene: TRBV2
j_gene: TRBJ1-5
abundance: .
CDR3aa: CASRFDSPGTPQHF
CDR3nt: TGTGCCAGCAGGTTTGACAGCCCAGGTACCCCCCAGCATTTT

d_gene: TRBD2
v_gene: TRBV12-3/TRBV12-4
j_gene: TRBJ2-7
abundance: .
CDR3aa: CASRTSGRAGEQYF
CDR3nt: TGTGCCAGCAGGACTAGCGGGAGGGCGGGCGAGCAGTACTTC

d_gene: .
v_gene: TRBV9
j_gene: TRBJ2-3
abundance: .
CDR3aa: CASSAGPTDTQYF
CDR3nt: TGTGCCAGCAGCGCGGGACCCACAGATACGCAGTATTTT

d_gene: .
v_gene: TRBV7-8
j_gene: TRBJ2-1
abundance: .
CDR3aa: CASSRDRLKHNEQFF
CDR3nt: TGTGCCAGCAGCCGAGACCGCCTAAAACACAATGAGCAGTTCTTC

d_gene: TRBD2
v_gene: TRBV12-3/TRBV12-4
j_gene: TRBJ2-5
abundance: .
CDR3aa: CAGTERLAGETQYF
CDR3nt: TGTGCCGGCACCGAGAGACTAGCGGGAGAGACCCAGTACTTC

d_gene: TRBD1
v_gene: TRBV20-1
j_gene: TRBJ1-5
abundance: .
CDR3aa: CSAVDRGRNQPQHF
CDR3nt: TGCAGTGCAGTAGACAGGGGCAGGAATCAGCCCCAGCATTTT

d_gene: .
v_gene: TRBV9
j_gene: TRBJ2-5
abundance: few
CDR3aa: CASSLSAGGSQETQYF
CDR3nt: TGTGCCAGCAGCTTATCCGCTGGAGGTTCCCAAGAGACCCAGTACTTC

d_gene: .
v_gene: TRBV5-6
j_gene: TRBJ2-2
abundance: .
CDR3aa: CASSVGGTRELFF
CDR3nt: TGTGCCAGCAGCGTTGGGGGAACTAGGGAGCTGTTTTTT

d_gene: .
v_gene: TRBV15
j_gene: TRBJ1-6
abundance: .
CDR3aa: CATSRDNNRNSPLHF
CDR3nt: TGTGCCACCAGCAGAGATAATAACAGAAATTCACCCCTCCACTTT

d_gene: .
v_gene: TRBV25-1
j_gene: TRBJ1-1
abundance: .
CDR3aa: CASSTVAEAFF
CDR3nt: TGTGCCAGCAGTACGGTGGCTGAAGCTTTCTTT

d_gene: TRBD1
v_gene: TRBV20-1
j_gene: TRBJ2-3
abundance: few
CDR3aa: CSASRPQGARGTDTQYF
CDR3nt: TGCAGTGCTAGTCGCCCACAGGGGGCGCGGGGCACAGATACGCAGTATTTT

d_gene: .
v_gene: TRBV4-3
j_gene: TRBJ1-2
abundance: .
CDR3aa: CASSQDQIGNYGYTF
CDR3nt: TGCGCCAGCAGCCAAGATCAAATAGGGAACTATGGCTACACCTTC

d_gene: TRBD2
v_gene: TRBV6-5
j_gene: TRBJ2-5
abundance: few
CDR3aa: CASRPIAGLETQYF
CDR3nt: TGTGCCAGCAGGCCGATAGCGGGGTTGGAGACCCAGTACTTC

d_gene: TRBD1
v_gene: TRBV5-1
j_gene: TRBJ2-5
abundance: .
CDR3aa: CASRRTGQILQETQYF
CDR3nt: TGCGCCAGCAGACGTACGGGACAGATCCTACAAGAGACCCAGTACTTC

d_gene: TRBD1
v_gene: TRBV18
j_gene: TRBJ1-2
abundance: .
CDR3aa: CASSLKDRGVGYTF
CDR3nt: TGTGCCAGCTCACTGAAGGACAGGGGAGTCGGCTACACCTTC

d_gene: TRBD1
v_gene: TRBV10-3
j_gene: TRBJ1-1
abundance: .
CDR3aa: CAVRDRGANTEAFF
CDR3nt: TGTGCCGTACGGGACAGGGGGGCGAACACTGAAGCTTTCTTT

d_gene: .
v_gene: TRBV5-1
j_gene: TRBJ1-5
abundance: .
CDR3aa: CASSPGQSGNQPQHF
CDR3nt: TGCGCCAGCAGCCCCGGACAGTCGGGCAATCAGCCCCAGCATTTT

d_gene: .
v_gene: TRBV7-9
j_gene: TRBJ2-1
abundance: .
CDR3aa: CASSRESTLGEQFF
CDR3nt: TGTGCCAGCAGCAGAGAGAGTACCTTGGGGGAGCAGTTCTTC

d_gene: .
v_gene: TRBV28
j_gene: TRBJ2-1
abundance: few
CDR3aa: CASSTPLLEQFF
CDR3nt: TGTGCCAGCAGTACCCCCTTACTTGAGCAGTTCTTC